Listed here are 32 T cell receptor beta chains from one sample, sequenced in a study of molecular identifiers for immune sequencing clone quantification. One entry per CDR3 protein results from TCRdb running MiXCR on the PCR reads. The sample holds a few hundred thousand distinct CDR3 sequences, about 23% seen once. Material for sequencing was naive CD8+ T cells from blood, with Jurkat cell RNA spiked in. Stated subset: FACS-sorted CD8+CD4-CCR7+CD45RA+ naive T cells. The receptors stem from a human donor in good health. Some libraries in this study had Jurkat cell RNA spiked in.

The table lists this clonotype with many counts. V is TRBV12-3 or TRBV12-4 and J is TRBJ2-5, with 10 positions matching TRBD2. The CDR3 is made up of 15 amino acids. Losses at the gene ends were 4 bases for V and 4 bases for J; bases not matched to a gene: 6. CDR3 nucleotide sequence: TGTGCCAGCAGTTCCCTAGCTAGCGGGGGAGAGACCCAGTACTTC. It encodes CASSSLASGGETQYF.

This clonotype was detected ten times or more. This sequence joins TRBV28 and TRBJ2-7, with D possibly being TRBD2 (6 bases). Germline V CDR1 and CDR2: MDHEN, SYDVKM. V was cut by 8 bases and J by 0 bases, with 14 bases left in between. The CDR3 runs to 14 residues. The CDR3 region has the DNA TGTGCCAGCTCGGGGAGGACGAGCTCCTACGAGCAGTACTTC. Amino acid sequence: CASSGRTSSYEQYF. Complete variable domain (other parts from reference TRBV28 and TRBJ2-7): DVKVTQSSRYLVKRTGEKVFLECVQDMDHENMFWYRQDPGLGLRLIYFSYDVKMKEKGDIPEGYSVSREKKERFSLILESASTNQTSMYLCASSGRTSSYEQYFGPGTRLTVT.

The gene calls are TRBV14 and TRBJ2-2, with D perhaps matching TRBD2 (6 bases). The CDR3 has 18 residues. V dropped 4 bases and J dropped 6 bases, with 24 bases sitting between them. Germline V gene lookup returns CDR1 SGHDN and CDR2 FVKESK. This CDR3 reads CASSPQNGGTHRAGELFF. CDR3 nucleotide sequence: TGTGCCAGCAGCCCCCAAAACGGCGGGACCCATCGGGCCGGGGAGCTGTTTTTT.

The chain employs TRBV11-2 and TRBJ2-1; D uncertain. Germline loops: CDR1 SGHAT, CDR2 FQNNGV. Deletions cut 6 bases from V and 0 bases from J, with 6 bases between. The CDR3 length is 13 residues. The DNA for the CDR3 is TGTGCCAGCAGGGCCCCCTCCTACAATGAGCAGTTCTTC. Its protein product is CASRAPSYNEQFF. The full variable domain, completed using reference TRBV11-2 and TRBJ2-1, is EAGVAQSPRYKIIEKRQSVAFWCNPISGHATLYWYQQILGQGPKLLIQFQNNGVVDDSQLPKDRFSAERLKGVDSTLKIQPAKLEDSAVYLCASRAPSYNEQFFGPGTRLTVL.

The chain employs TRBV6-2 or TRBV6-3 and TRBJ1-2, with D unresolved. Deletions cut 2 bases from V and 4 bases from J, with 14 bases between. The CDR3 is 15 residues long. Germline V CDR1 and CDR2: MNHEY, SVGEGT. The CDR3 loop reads CASSYRGTRSYGYTF. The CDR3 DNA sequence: TGTGCCAGCAGTTACCGGGGAACCCGAAGCTATGGCTACACCTTC.

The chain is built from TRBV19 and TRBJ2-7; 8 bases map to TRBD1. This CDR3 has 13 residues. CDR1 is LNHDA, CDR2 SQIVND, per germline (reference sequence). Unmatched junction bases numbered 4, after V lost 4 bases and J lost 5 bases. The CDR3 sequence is CASSRTGLDEQYF. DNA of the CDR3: TGTGCCAGTAGTAGGACAGGGTTGGACGAGCAGTACTTC.

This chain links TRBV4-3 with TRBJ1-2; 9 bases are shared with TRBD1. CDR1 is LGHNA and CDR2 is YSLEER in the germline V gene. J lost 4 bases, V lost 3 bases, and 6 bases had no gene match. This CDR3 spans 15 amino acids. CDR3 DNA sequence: TGCGCCAGCAGCCAGGGAACAGGGGGCTTCTATGGCTACACCTTC. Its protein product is CASSQGTGGFYGYTF.

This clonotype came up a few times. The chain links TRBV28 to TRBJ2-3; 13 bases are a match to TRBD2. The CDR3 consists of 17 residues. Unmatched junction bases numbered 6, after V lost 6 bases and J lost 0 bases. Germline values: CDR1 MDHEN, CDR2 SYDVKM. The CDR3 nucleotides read TGTGCCAGCAGACCAGGGACTAGCGGGGTGAGCACAGATACGCAGTATTTT. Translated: CASRPGTSGVSTDTQYF.

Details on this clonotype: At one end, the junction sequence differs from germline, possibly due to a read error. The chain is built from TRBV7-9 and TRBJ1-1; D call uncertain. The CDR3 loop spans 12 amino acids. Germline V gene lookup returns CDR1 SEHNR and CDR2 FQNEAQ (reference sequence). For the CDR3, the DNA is TGTGTCAGCAGCTTAAAAAACACTGAAGCTTTCTTT. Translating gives CVSSLKNTEAFF. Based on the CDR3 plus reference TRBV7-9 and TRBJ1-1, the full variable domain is DTGVSQNPRHKITKRGQNVTFRCDPISEHNRLYWYRQTLGQGPEFLTYFQNEAQLEKSRLLSDRFSAERPKGSFSTLEIQRTEQGDSAMYLCVSSLKNTEAFFGQGTRLTVV.

The CDR3 nucleotides read TGCAGTGCCCGGAACACCGGGGAGCTGTTTTTT. It yields the protein CSARNTGELFF. The chain employs TRBV20-1 and TRBJ2-2; D is ambiguous. Trimming pared 6 bases from V and 1 base from J, leaving 3 bases between. Germline CDR1 DFQATT, CDR2 SNEGSKA (reference sequence). The length of the CDR3 is 11 residues.

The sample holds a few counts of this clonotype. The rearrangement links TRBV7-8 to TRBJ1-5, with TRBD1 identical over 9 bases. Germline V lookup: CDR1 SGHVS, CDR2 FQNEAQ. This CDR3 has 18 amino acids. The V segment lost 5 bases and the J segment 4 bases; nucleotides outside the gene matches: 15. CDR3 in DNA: TGTGCCAGCAGCATAAGTTACCGGGACAGGGAAGATAATCAGCCCCAGCATTTT. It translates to CASSISYRDREDNQPQHF.

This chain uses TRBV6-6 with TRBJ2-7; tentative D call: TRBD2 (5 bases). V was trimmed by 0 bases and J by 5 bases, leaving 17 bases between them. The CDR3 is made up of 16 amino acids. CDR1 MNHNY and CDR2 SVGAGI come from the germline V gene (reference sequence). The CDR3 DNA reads TGTGCCAGCAGTTACTCGACCCGGAGGCAATGGGACGAGCAGTACTTC. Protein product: CASSYSTRRQWDEQYF.

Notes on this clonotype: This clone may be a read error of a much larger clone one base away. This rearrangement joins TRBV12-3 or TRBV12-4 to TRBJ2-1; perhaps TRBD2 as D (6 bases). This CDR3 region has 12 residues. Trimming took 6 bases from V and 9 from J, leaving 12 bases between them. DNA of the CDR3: TGTGCCAGCAGGTTGGGCGGGATTGAGCAGTTCTTC. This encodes CASRLGGIEQFF.

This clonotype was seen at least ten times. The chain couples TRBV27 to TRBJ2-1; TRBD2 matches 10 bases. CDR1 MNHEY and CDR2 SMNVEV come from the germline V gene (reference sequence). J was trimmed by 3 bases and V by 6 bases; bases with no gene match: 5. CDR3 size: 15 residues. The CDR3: CASSLSSGGYNEQFF. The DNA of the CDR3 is TGTGCCAGCAGCCTATCTAGCGGGGGCTACAATGAGCAGTTCTTC.

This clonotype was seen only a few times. The CDR3 coding sequence is TGTGCCAGCAGCTATGGGAGCACAGATACGCAGTATTTT. Protein product: CASSYGSTDTQYF. The chain joins TRBV5-6 to TRBJ2-3; D is uncertain. The CDR3 extends over 13 amino acids. V was trimmed by 3 bases and J by 0 bases, leaving 5 bases between them. Germline V CDR1 and CDR2: SGHDT, YYEEEE.

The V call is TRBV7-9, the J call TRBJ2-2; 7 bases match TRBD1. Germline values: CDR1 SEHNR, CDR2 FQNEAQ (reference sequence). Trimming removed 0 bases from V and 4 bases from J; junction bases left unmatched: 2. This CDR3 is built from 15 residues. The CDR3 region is CASSLAGTATGELFF. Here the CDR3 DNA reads TGTGCCAGCAGCTTAGCCGGGACAGCCACCGGGGAGCTGTTTTTT.

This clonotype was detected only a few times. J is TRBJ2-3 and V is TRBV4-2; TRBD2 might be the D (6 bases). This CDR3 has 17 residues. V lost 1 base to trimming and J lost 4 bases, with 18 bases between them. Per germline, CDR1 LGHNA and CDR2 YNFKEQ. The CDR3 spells CASSQVQLGGRADTQYF. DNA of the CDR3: TGTGCCAGCAGCCAAGTCCAACTGGGGGGTCGGGCAGATACGCAGTATTTT.

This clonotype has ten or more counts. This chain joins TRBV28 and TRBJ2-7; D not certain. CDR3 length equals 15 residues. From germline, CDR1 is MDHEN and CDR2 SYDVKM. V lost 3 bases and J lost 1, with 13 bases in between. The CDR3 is CASSFGQDLSYEQYF. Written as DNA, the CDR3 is TGTGCCAGCAGTTTTGGGCAGGATCTTTCCTACGAGCAGTACTTC.

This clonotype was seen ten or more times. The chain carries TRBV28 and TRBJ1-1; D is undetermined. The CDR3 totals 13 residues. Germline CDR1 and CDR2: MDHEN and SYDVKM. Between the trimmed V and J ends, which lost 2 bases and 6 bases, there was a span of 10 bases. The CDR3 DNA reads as TGTGCCAGCAGTTTAGGCCGCGCCGCTGAAGCTTTCTTT. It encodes CASSLGRAAEAFF.

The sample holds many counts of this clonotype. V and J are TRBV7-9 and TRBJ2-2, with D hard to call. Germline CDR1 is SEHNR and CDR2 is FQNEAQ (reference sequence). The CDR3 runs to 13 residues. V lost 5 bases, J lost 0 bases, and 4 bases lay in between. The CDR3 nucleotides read TGTGCCAGCAGCCACACGAACACCGGGGAGCTGTTTTTT. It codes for CASSHTNTGELFF. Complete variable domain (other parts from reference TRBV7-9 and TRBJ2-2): DTGVSQNPRHKITKRGQNVTFRCDPISEHNRLYWYRQTLGQGPEFLTYFQNEAQLEKSRLLSDRFSAERPKGSFSTLEIQRTEQGDSAMYLCASSHTNTGELFFGEGSRLTVL.

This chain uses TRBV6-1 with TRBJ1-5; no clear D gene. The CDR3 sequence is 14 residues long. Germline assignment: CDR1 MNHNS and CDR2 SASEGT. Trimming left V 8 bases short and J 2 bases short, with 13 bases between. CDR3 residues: CASSDDIRNQPQHF. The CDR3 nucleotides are TGTGCCAGCTCTGACGACATACGCAATCAGCCCCAGCATTTT.

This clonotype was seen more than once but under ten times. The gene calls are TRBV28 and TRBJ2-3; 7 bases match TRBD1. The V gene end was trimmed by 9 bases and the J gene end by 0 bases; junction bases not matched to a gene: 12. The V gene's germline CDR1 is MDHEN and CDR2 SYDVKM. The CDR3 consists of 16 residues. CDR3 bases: TGTGCCAGTGGGGACAGCCCAAAATCTAGCACAGATACGCAGTATTTT. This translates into CASGDSPKSSTDTQYF.

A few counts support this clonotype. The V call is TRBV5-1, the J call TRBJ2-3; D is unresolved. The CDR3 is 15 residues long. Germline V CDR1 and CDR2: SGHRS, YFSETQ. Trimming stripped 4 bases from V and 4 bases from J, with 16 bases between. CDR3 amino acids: CASSPDQRYADTQYF. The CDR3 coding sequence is TGCGCCAGCAGCCCAGACCAGAGATATGCAGATACGCAGTATTTT.

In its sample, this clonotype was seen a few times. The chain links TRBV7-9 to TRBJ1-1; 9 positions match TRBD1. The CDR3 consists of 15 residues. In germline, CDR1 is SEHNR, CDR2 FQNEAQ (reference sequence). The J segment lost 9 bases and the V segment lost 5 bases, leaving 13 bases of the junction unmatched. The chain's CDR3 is CASSPRNSQGAQAFF. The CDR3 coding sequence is TGTGCCAGCAGCCCGCGGAACTCACAGGGGGCGCAAGCTTTCTTT.

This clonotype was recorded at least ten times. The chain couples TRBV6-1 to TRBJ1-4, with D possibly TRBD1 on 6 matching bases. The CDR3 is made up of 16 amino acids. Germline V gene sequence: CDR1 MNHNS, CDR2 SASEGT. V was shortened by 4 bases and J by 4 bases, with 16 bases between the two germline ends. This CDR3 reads CASSAIQGLGNEKLFF. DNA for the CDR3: TGTGCCAGCAGTGCGATACAGGGTCTGGGTAATGAAAAACTGTTTTTT.

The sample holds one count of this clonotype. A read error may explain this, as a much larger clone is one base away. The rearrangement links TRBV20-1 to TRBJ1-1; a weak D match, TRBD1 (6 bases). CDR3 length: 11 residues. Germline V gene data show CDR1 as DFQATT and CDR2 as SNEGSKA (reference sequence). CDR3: CSDRQATEAFF. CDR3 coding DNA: TGCAGTGATAGACAGGCCACTGAAGCTTTCTTT.

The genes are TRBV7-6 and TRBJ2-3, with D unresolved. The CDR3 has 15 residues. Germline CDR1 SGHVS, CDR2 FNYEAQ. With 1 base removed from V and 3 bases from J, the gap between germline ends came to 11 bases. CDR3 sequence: CASSLGALLTDTQYF. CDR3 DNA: TGTGCCAGCAGCTTAGGAGCGTTACTAACAGATACGCAGTATTTT.

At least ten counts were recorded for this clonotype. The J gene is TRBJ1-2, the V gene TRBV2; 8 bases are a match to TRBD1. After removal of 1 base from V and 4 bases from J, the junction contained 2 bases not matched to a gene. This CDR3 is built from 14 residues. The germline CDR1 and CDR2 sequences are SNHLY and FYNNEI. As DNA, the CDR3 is TGTGCCAGCAGTGAAGTCGGACAGGGCTATGGCTACACCTTC. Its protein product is CASSEVGQGYGYTF.

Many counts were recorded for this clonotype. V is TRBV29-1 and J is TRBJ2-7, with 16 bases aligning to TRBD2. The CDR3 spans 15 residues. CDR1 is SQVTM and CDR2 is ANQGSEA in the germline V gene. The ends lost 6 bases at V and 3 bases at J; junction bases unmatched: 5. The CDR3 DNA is TGCAGCGTGGGGACTAGCGGGAGGGCCCTCTACGAGCAGTACTTC. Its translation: CSVGTSGRALYEQYF.

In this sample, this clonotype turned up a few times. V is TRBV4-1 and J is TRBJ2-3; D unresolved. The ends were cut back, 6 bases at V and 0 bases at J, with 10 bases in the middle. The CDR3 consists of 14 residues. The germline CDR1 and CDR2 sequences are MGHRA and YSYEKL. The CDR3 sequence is CASSRTISTDTQYF. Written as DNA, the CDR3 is TGCGCCAGCAGTCGGACCATTAGCACAGATACGCAGTATTTT.

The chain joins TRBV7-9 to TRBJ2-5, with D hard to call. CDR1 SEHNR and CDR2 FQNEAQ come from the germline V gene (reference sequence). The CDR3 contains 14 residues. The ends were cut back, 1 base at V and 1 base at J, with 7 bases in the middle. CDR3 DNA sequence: TGTGCCAGCAGCTTAGTTCACAGCCAAGAGACCCAGTACTTC. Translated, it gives CASSLVHSQETQYF.

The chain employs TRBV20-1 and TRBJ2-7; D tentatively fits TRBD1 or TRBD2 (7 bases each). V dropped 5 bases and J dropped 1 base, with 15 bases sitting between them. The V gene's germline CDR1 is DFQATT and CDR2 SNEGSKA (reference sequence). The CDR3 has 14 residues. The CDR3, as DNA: TGCAGTGCTCGCGACAGGGAGGGATCCTACGAGCAGTACTTC. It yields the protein CSARDREGSYEQYF.